These 13 T cell receptor beta chains originate from one sample sequenced in a study of blood T cells in healthy people across ages. Alongside a J-beta primer mix, a sample-barcoded 5' primer served in a second PCR lasting about 6 to 11 cycles. TCRdb used MiXCR to reprocess the 5' RACE reads, holding one entry per CDR3 protein. Of some 1 million distinct CDR3 sequences in the sample, 40% to 50% were seen once. Sequenced material: blood. These receptors all stem from a woman aged 60-75 years in good health.

CDR3 amino acids: CASSTGTGGVRGYTF. The DNA for the CDR3 is TGTGCCAGCAGTACGGGGACAGGGGGGGTTCGTGGCTACACCTTC. The chain links TRBV27 to TRBJ1-2, with 11 bases identical to TRBD1. Germline loops: CDR1 MNHEY, CDR2 SMNVEV (reference sequence). This CDR3 region has 15 residues. V lost 5 bases and J lost 7; bases outside the gene matches: 9.

The chain is built from TRBV15 and TRBJ1-5, with D tentatively TRBD1 (5 bases). The germline V gene encodes CDR1 LNHNV and CDR2 YYDKDF (reference sequence). The CDR3 contains 14 residues. Trimming removed 3 bases at V and 5 bases at J, with 11 bases between. The DNA for the CDR3 is TGTGCCACCAGCAGGACGGGGGGGGATCAGCCCCAGCATTTT. It codes for CATSRTGGDQPQHF.

V usage is TRBV20-1 and J usage is TRBJ2-7, with 10 bases that match TRBD1. Germline trimming cut 5 bases from V and 1 base from J; bases unmatched to any gene: 5. The CDR3 is 14 amino acids. CDR1 DFQATT and CDR2 SNEGSKA come from the germline V gene (reference sequence). The CDR3 DNA reads TGCAGTGCTGCTGACAGGGGGCTTTCCTACGAGCAGTACTTC. It codes for CSAADRGLSYEQYF.

This clonotype has just a few counts. The gene calls are TRBV28 and TRBJ2-1; D is unresolved. V dropped 4 bases and J dropped 8 bases, with 6 bases sitting between them. CDR1 and CDR2 from the germline V gene are MDHEN and SYDVKM. The CDR3 sequence is 11 residues long. This CDR3 is CASSSPDEQFF. In nucleotides, the CDR3 is TGTGCCAGCAGTTCCCCTGATGAGCAGTTCTTC.

This chain uses TRBV18 with TRBJ1-2; no clear D. V was shortened by 6 bases and J by 3 bases, with 14 bases between the two germline ends. Germline V lookup: CDR1 KGHSH, CDR2 LQKENI. The length of the CDR3 is 14 residues. The DNA for the CDR3 is TGTGCCAGCTCCCCCTTCCAGGAGTACTATGGCTACACCTTC. Its protein product is CASSPFQEYYGYTF.

In its sample, this clonotype was seen a few times. V and J are TRBV10-3 and TRBJ1-5; 8 bases align to TRBD1. This CDR3 spans 16 amino acids. Trimming cost V 6 bases and J 0 bases; bases outside gene matches: 7. Germline values: CDR1 ENHRY, CDR2 SYGVKD. CDR3 nucleotides: TGTGCCATCAGGAACGGGACAGGCTATAGCAATCAGCCCCAGCATTTT. It specifies CAIRNGTGYSNQPQHF.

This clonotype was counted a few times. The gene calls are TRBV29-1 and TRBJ2-4; 7 bases are shared with TRBD2. The CDR3 has 15 residues. Germline V gene data show CDR1 as SQVTM and CDR2 as ANQGSEA. Trimming removed 1 base from V and 0 bases from J; junction bases left unmatched: 3. For the CDR3, the DNA is TGCAGCGTTGAAGGGGGGGGACTAGCCAAAAACATTCAGTACTTC. Its protein product is CSVEGGGLAKNIQYF.

Ten or more counts support this clonotype. This chain connects TRBV7-9 to TRBJ1-2, with TRBD1 identical over 8 bases. Germline V gives CDR1 SEHNR, CDR2 FQNEAQ (reference sequence). V shed 5 bases and J 4 bases; nucleotides not matched to a gene: 6. This CDR3 is built from 14 residues. In DNA form, the CDR3 reads TGTGCCAGCAGCCCCCACAGGGGGGTCTATGGCTACACCTTC. Translated: CASSPHRGVYGYTF.

The rearrangement uses TRBV9 and TRBJ2-4; a possible D gene is TRBD2 (7 bases). V gave up 4 bases and J gave up 7 bases, with 18 bases separating them. Germline V lookup: CDR1 SGDLS, CDR2 YYNGEE. The CDR3 runs to 15 residues. CDR3 nucleotide sequence: TGTGCCAGCAGCCCCCGAAGGGGGGAGGGGAACATTCAGTACTTC. Translating it yields CASSPRRGEGNIQYF.

This clonotype has just a few counts. The chain links TRBV25-1 to TRBJ2-1; D is possibly TRBD2 (6 bases). The DNA end is a closer match to TRBJ2-7, so the J assignment may be wrong. The germline CDR1 and CDR2 sequences are MGHDK and SYGVNS. The CDR3 totals 14 residues. CDR3 DNA: TGTGCCAGCAGTGTCGGGAGCCCCTACAATGAGCAGTACTTC. As protein: CASSVGSPYNEQYF.

J is TRBJ2-3 and V is TRBV20-1; maybe TRBD2 (6 bases). This CDR3 is built from 14 residues. CDR1 is DFQATT and CDR2 is SNEGSKA in the germline V gene (reference sequence). Trimming left V 2 bases short and J 5 bases short, with 14 bases between. Written as DNA, the CDR3 is TGCAGTGCTAGATACGGGAGTTTAAGAGATACGCAGTATTTT. It is translated as CSARYGSLRDTQYF.

The chain joins TRBV11-2 to TRBJ1-4; D gene uncertain. V lost 0 bases to trimming and J lost 0 bases, with 5 bases between them. Germline CDR1 reads SGHAT; CDR2 reads FQNNGV. This CDR3 region has 15 residues. The CDR3 loop is CASSLDPSTNEKLFF. In DNA form, the CDR3 reads TGTGCCAGCAGCTTAGATCCCTCAACTAATGAAAAACTGTTTTTT.

In this sample, this clonotype turned up a few times. The genes are TRBV7-8 and TRBJ2-5; 14 bases align to TRBD2. Matching the DNA end better, TRBJ2-7 makes the J call doubtful. Germline V gene lookup returns CDR1 SGHVS and CDR2 FQNEAQ. The CDR3 is 16 residues long. The CDR3 protein is CASSAGTSGSGVEQYF. In nucleotides, the CDR3 is TGTGCCAGCAGCGCCGGGACTAGCGGGAGTGGGGTCGAGCAGTACTTC.